These 9 T cell receptor beta chains were sequenced from one sample in a study of beta chain features in type 1 diabetes. Sequencing targeted expressed TCRB transcripts, as all isolated RNA had been reverse transcribed. The table came from immunoSEQ multiplex PCR; TCRdb's copy has only in-frame clones and leaves some out. The table shows 300,000 to 400,000 clones, with about 12% occurring only once. What was sequenced was naive CD4+ T cells from blood. The receptors shown here come from a young man in good health.

The chain is built from TRBV11-2 and TRBJ2-2; no firm D call. The V end lost 1 base, the J end lost 8 bases, and 11 bases lay between the germline ends. Germline CDR1 is SGHAT and CDR2 is FQNNGV. The CDR3 sequence is 14 residues long. The CDR3 loop reads CASSLGALTGELFF. The CDR3 nucleotides are TGTGCCAGCAGCTTAGGGGCTCTCACGGGGGAGCTGTTTTTT.

The rearrangement joins TRBV19 to TRBJ1-1; 7 bases fit TRBD1. The CDR3 runs 14 residues. Germline V lookup: CDR1 LNHDA, CDR2 SQIVND (reference sequence). The V segment lost 7 bases and the J segment 1 base; nucleotides outside the gene matches: 6. DNA of the CDR3: TGTGCCAGTAAAAACAGGGGATGGAACACTGAAGCTTTCTTT. Protein sequence: CASKNRGWNTEAFF.

The chain is built from TRBV21-1 and TRBJ2-1; no DNA check was done on the table's D call, TRBD1. TRBV21-1 is deemed a pseudogene. CDR3 length: 16 residues. The DNA of the CDR3 is TGTGCCAGCAGTTCTTACACCGGACACTCCCAGGATGAGCAGTTCTTC. This sequence encodes CASSSYTGHSQDEQFF.

The chain is built from TRBV7-3 and TRBJ2-1, with TRBD1 matching over 8 bases. The CDR3 totals 15 residues. J lost 0 bases, V lost 6 bases, and 4 bases had no gene match. CDR1 is SGHTA, CDR2 FQGTGA, per germline. The CDR3 coding sequence is TGTGCCAGCAGTTCCGGGACAGGCTCCTACAATGAGCAGTTCTTC. The encoded protein is CASSSGTGSYNEQFF. The full variable domain, its missing parts supplied by reference TRBV7-3 and TRBJ2-1, is GAGVSQTPSNKVTEKGKYVELRCDPISGHTALYWYRQSLGQGPEFLIYFQGTGAADDSGLPNDRFFAVRPEGSVSTLKIQRTERGDSAVYLCASSSGTGSYNEQFFGPGTRLTVL.

J is TRBJ2-1 and V is TRBV6-1; 14 bases are a match to TRBD2. This CDR3 has 16 residues. The germline CDR1 and CDR2 sequences are MNHNS and SASEGT. Trimming took 4 bases from V and 8 from J; bases not matched to a gene: 7. CDR3 sequence: CASSATGLAGVHEQFF. The CDR3 region has the DNA TGTGCCAGCAGTGCAACGGGACTAGCGGGAGTACATGAGCAGTTCTTC.

This clone was counted a few times. The junction departs from the called germline gene at one end, perhaps through a read error. The J gene is TRBJ2-1, the V gene TRBV5-4; D ambiguous. Looked up from germline, CDR1 is SGHNT and CDR2 is YYREEE (reference sequence). This CDR3 has 15 amino acids. The CDR3 sequence is CASHLNLGSHNEQFF. For the CDR3, the DNA is TGTGCCAGCCATCTCAACCTGGGCTCCCACAATGAGCAGTTCTTC.

This clone has a handful of counts. V is TRBV5-1 and J is TRBJ2-3; TRBD2 is a possible D gene (5 bases). The CDR3 length is 15 residues. The V end lost 3 bases, the J end lost 2 bases, and 13 bases lay between the germline ends. Germline CDR1 is SGHRS and CDR2 is YFSETQ. CDR3 sequence: CASSSDPRATDTQYF. The CDR3 DNA follows: TGCGCCAGCAGCTCCGACCCGAGGGCCACAGATACGCAGTATTTT. The complete variable domain, with remaining parts taken from reference TRBV5-1 and TRBJ2-3, reads KAGVTQTPRYLIKTRGQQVTLSCSPISGHRSVSWYQQTPGQGLQFLFEYFSETQRNKGNFPGRFSGRQFSNSRSEMNVSTLELGDSALYLCASSSDPRATDTQYFGPGTRLTVL.

This clone was detected only a few times. This rearrangement joins TRBV18 to TRBJ1-2; D might be TRBD1 (6 bases). Germline assignment: CDR1 KGHSH and CDR2 LQKENI. Trimming cost V 6 bases and J 5 bases, with 13 bases left between them. This CDR3 comprises 13 residues. The CDR3 DNA is TGTGCCAGCTCGGCAGGGGCGGAATATGGCTACACCTTC. Its translation is CASSAGAEYGYTF.

This clone was detected many times. V is TRBV13 and J is TRBJ2-4; D is possibly TRBD1 (6 bases). Germline CDR1 reads PRHDT; CDR2 reads FYEKMQ (reference sequence). The CDR3 is made up of 13 amino acids. V lost 3 bases and J 4 bases, leaving 7 bases between the germline ends. The CDR3 DNA reads TGTGCCAGCAGCTTTACAGGGAAAAACATTCAGTACTTC. Translated: CASSFTGKNIQYF. The whole variable domain, filled in from reference TRBV13 and TRBJ2-4, reads AAGVIQSPRHLIKEKRETATLKCYPIPRHDTVYWYQQGPGQDPQFLISFYEKMQSDKGSIPDRFSAQQFSDYHSELNMSSLELGDSALYFCASSFTGKNIQYFGAGTRLSVL.